This paragraph covers one T cell receptor (beta chain) sequence. One end of the junction is discordant with germline, which a read error may explain. RNA was extracted from bulk tissue without any cell sorting. The normal lung tissue was taken more than 3 cm from the tumor edge. Newly diagnosed lung cancer patients had thoracic surgery in China, August–late 2014, without prior chemotherapy. This record comes from a study of tumor and adjacent non-tumor tissue in lung cancer. In the study overall: There were around 11 adenocarcinoma, a couple of squamous cell carcinoma and 1 small cell lung cancer cases.

Germline V gene sequence: CDR1 SGHAT, CDR2 FQDESV (reference sequence). This CDR3 spans 14 amino acids. The library came from three nested PCR rounds adapted from ARM-PCR protocols. TCRdb itself ran the multiplex PCR reads through MiXCR, one entry per CDR3 protein. The data hold more than 55,000 distinct CDR3 sequences, with approximately 73% observed a single time. Sequenced input: distant non-tumor lung tissue. The chain recombines TRBV11-1 with TRBJ2-1, with TRBD2 identical over 9 bases. The sequence was obtained from a man between 60 and 70 years old with non-small cell lung cancer. This chain's CDR3 is CDSERREGRGEHFF. The CDR3 DNA is TGTGACAGCGAGAGGCGGGAGGGCCGTGGTGAGCATTTCTTC. The full variable domain, completed using reference TRBV11-1 and TRBJ2-1, is EAEVAQSPRYKITEKSQAVAFWCDPISGHATLYWYRQILGQGPELLVQFQDESVVDDSQLPKDRFSAERLKGVDSTLKIQPAELGDSAMYLCDSERREGRGEHFFGPGTRLTVL.